A selection of T cell receptor beta chains follows, all from one sample in a study of cytomegalovirus exposure and HLA in healthy donors. Assay used: immunoSEQ multiplex PCR; TCRdb lists only in-frame clones, some missing. There are about 210,000 clones in the sample; 75% to 80% occur only once, and roughly 1.9% lies in the top ten. Sequencing input: PBMCs. These receptors came from a male donor in good health and CMV-seronegative. Each CDR3 is given with its conserved first and last residue. Fields, in order: V gene, J gene, CDR3 protein.

>TRBV9|TRBJ1-6
CASSPRSTNSPLHF
>TRBV4-3|TRBJ2-7
CASSQAGGDYEQYF
>TRBV5-1|TRBJ2-1
CASSFSSGGLGEQFF
>TRBV10-3|TRBJ2-2
CAISDPGLGGSGELFF
>TRBV7-2|TRBJ1-2
CASSPQGNYGYTF
>TRBV6-5|TRBJ2-2
CASSSSHRGPGELFF
>TRBV6-5|TRBJ1-3
CASSPQGGTGNTIYF
>TRBV11-2|TRBJ2-7
CASSLGRRLAGGPYEQYF
>TRBV25-1|TRBJ2-1
CASSEFPLLAGNEQFF
>TRBV6-5|TRBJ2-3
CASSSTRTGRTDTQYF
>TRBV9|TRBJ2-7
CASGPPGEQYF
>TRBV5-1|TRBJ1-1
CASSSLTGEGTEAFF
>TRBV14|TRBJ2-5
CASSQGAPGWPTQYF